Following are 29 T cell receptor beta chains from one sample sequenced in a study of blood T cells in healthy people across ages. Then a second PCR, running roughly 7 to 11 cycles, was carried out with a sample-barcoded 5' primer and a J-beta primer mix. A single record per CDR3 protein comes from TCRdb applying MiXCR to the 5' RACE reads. The sample lists over 600,000 distinct CDR3 sequences; less than 60% were seen once. The source material was blood. The receptors shown here come from an elderly man in good health.

The chain couples TRBV2 to TRBJ2-5; D is possibly TRBD2 (6 bases). V was pared by 9 bases and J by 0 bases, with 11 bases between. This CDR3 has 13 amino acids. Germline lookup yields CDR1 SNHLY and CDR2 FYNNEI. The CDR3 sequence: CARGWGDQETQYF. The DNA for the CDR3 is TGTGCCAGAGGGTGGGGGGACCAAGAGACCCAGTACTTC. Filled out from reference TRBV2 and TRBJ2-5, the complete variable domain reads EPEVTQTPSHQVTQMGQEVILRCVPISNHLYFYWYRQILGQKVEFLVSFYNNEISEKSEIFDDQFSVERPDGSNFTLKIRSTKLEDSAMYFCARGWGDQETQYFGPGTRLLVL.

As to this clonotype: At one end, the junction sequence differs from germline, possibly due to a read error. The V gene is TRBV5-1, the J gene TRBJ1-5; D is uncertain. This CDR3 comprises 13 residues. Looked up from germline, CDR1 is SGHRS and CDR2 is YFSETQ. This CDR3 reads CASSPYSNQPQHF. The CDR3 coding sequence is TGTGCCAGCAGTCCGTATAGCAATCAGCCCCAGCATTTT.

This clonotype was seen a handful of times. In DNA, the CDR3 is TGTGCCTGGAGTCGACAGGGGATGAACGAAAAACTGTTTTTT. It translates to CAWSRQGMNEKLFF. The V gene is TRBV30, the J gene TRBJ1-4; 8 bases agree with TRBD1. J was trimmed by 8 bases and V by 2 bases; bases with no gene match: 7. The CDR3 is 14 residues long. Germline-derived CDR1 and CDR2 are GTSNPN and SVGIG (reference sequence).

The J gene is TRBJ2-7, the V gene TRBV20-1; D tentatively reads TRBD1 or TRBD2 (5 bases each). The end of the DNA aligns better with TRBJ2-5, so the J call may be wrong. Germline values: CDR1 DFQATT, CDR2 SNEGSKA (reference sequence). This CDR3 region has 15 residues. CDR3 nucleotide sequence: TGCAGTGCCGAAAGGGACGGGGCGTTGCAAGAGACCCAGTACTTC. It encodes CSAERDGALQETQYF.

A few counts support this clonotype. The rearrangement joins TRBV3-1 to TRBJ2-3; weak D call: TRBD2 (5 bases). V lost 6 bases, J lost 9 bases, and 13 bases lay in between. CDR1 is LGHDT and CDR2 is YNNKEL in the germline V gene (reference sequence). This CDR3 region has 12 residues. The CDR3 reads CASRASSVTQYF. Written as DNA, the CDR3 is TGTGCCAGCAGGGCTAGCAGCGTAACGCAGTATTTT.

This sequence joins TRBV5-1 and TRBJ1-5; D uncertain. The V gene lost 0 bases and the J gene lost 9 bases, with 10 bases spanning the gap. Germline lookup yields CDR1 SGHRS and CDR2 YFSETQ. There are 13 residues in the CDR3. In nucleotides, the CDR3 is TGCGCCAGCAGCTTGGCGAGACCAGGGCCCCAGCATTTT. This codes for CASSLARPGPQHF.

This clonotype appeared a few times. This chain connects TRBV13 to TRBJ1-2; the D gene is possibly TRBD1 (5 bases). The germline V gene has CDR1 PRHDT and CDR2 FYEKMQ (reference sequence). Trimming cost V 10 bases and J 7 bases, with 16 bases left between them. This CDR3 comprises 12 residues. The CDR3 here is CATSVGVAGYTF. In DNA form, the CDR3 reads TGTGCCACCTCGGTAGGGGTGGCTGGCTACACCTTC.

The rearrangement links TRBV20-1 to TRBJ2-3; D might be TRBD1 or TRBD2, each matching 5 bases. Trimming removed 5 bases at V and 2 bases at J, with 8 bases between. The CDR3 is 12 residues long. CDR1 and CDR2 (germline): DFQATT, SNEGSKA (reference sequence). CDR3 coding DNA: TGCAGTGCTTGGGGACCCACAGATACGCAGTATTTT. Translated: CSAWGPTDTQYF.

This clonotype has only a few counts. The rearrangement joins TRBV3-1 to TRBJ2-1; no firm D call. V lost 0 bases and J lost 0, with 9 bases in between. Germline V CDR1 and CDR2: LGHDT, YNNKEL (reference sequence). The CDR3 contains 16 residues. DNA for the CDR3: TGTGCCAGCAGCCAAGAGATGCGCAGCTCCTACAATGAGCAGTTCTTC. Amino acid sequence: CASSQEMRSSYNEQFF.

The V gene is TRBV20-1, the J gene TRBJ2-3; weak D call: TRBD2 (5 bases). The CDR3 runs 13 residues. Germline CDR1 DFQATT, CDR2 SNEGSKA (reference sequence). V lost 5 bases and J 8 bases, leaving 17 bases between the germline ends. The CDR3 reads CSAPSPGLGTQYF. CDR3 bases: TGCAGTGCTCCTAGCCCTGGCTTGGGTACGCAGTATTTT.

The chain couples TRBV4-1 to TRBJ2-7, with D tentatively TRBD2 (5 bases). Trimming shortened V by 0 bases and J by 7 bases, and 22 bases separated the two germline ends. CDR1 and CDR2 from the germline V gene are MGHRA and YSYEKL. This CDR3 is built from 17 residues. As DNA, the CDR3 is TGCGCCAGCAGCCAAGAGAGGGCTAGACAATTAGTGCGTGAGCAGTACTTC. Its protein is CASSQERARQLVREQYF.

V usage is TRBV5-1 and J usage is TRBJ2-1, with D unclear. Germline assignment: CDR1 SGHRS and CDR2 YFSETQ. The V gene lost 0 bases and the J gene lost 5 bases, with 6 bases spanning the gap. The CDR3 extends over 13 amino acids. CDR3 protein: CASSLVHNNEQFF. CDR3 DNA sequence: TGCGCCAGCAGCTTGGTGCACAACAATGAGCAGTTCTTC.

This chain connects TRBV14 to TRBJ2-3; no firm D call. Trimming shortened V by 1 base and J by 8 bases, and 10 bases separated the two germline ends. Germline values: CDR1 SGHDN, CDR2 FVKESK. The CDR3 covers 13 residues. The chain's CDR3 is CASSQGDASTQYF. CDR3 sequence (DNA): TGTGCCAGCAGCCAAGGAGACGCTTCTACGCAGTATTTT.

This clonotype was counted a few times. The chain uses TRBV28 and TRBJ2-3, with 10 bases that match TRBD1. V shed 1 base, J shed 2 bases, and the junction held 3 bases outside the gene matches. Looked up from germline, CDR1 is MDHEN and CDR2 is SYDVKM. The CDR3 has 16 amino acids. The CDR3 sequence: CASSLYGTGDTDTQYF. CDR3 bases: TGTGCCAGCAGTTTATATGGGACAGGGGACACAGATACGCAGTATTTT.

This chain uses TRBV6-1 with TRBJ2-1; 9 positions match TRBD2. The CDR3 has 13 amino acids. V was pared by 8 bases and J by 5 bases, with 4 bases of the junction left unmatched. CDR1 and CDR2 (germline): MNHNS, SASEGT. The CDR3 sequence is CASAASGDNEQFF. CDR3 in DNA: TGTGCCAGCGCGGCTAGCGGGGACAATGAGCAGTTCTTC.

The chain carries TRBV28 and TRBJ2-6; no definite D call. The CDR3 totals 18 residues. The V gene lost 4 bases and the J gene lost 0 bases, with 16 bases spanning the gap. Looked up from germline, CDR1 is MDHEN and CDR2 is SYDVKM. The CDR3: CASSSPFEVLSGANVLTF. In DNA, the CDR3 is TGTGCCAGCAGTTCACCCTTTGAGGTTCTCTCTGGGGCCAACGTCCTGACTTTC.

V and J are TRBV5-1 and TRBJ2-2; 8 bases are a match to TRBD2. The CDR3 extends over 16 amino acids. V was clipped by 4 bases and J by 7 bases; unmatched bases: 12. Looked up from germline, CDR1 is SGHRS and CDR2 is YFSETQ. CDR3: CASSPRAGALFGELFF. The CDR3 DNA reads TGCGCCAGCAGCCCGAGAGCGGGAGCATTGTTCGGGGAGCTGTTTTTT. Full variable domain (rest looked up from reference TRBV5-1 and TRBJ2-2): KAGVTQTPRYLIKTRGQQVTLSCSPISGHRSVSWYQQTPGQGLQFLFEYFSETQRNKGNFPGRFSGRQFSNSRSEMNVSTLELGDSALYLCASSPRAGALFGELFFGEGSRLTVL.

The rearrangement joins TRBV20-1 to TRBJ2-5; 7 bases match TRBD2. The CDR3 sequence is 15 residues long. Germline lookup yields CDR1 DFQATT and CDR2 SNEGSKA (reference sequence). V was pared by 3 bases and J by 1 base, with 8 bases of the junction left unmatched. For the CDR3, the DNA is TGCAGTGCTAGTTCGCGGGAGAGCTGCCAAGAGACCCAGTACTTC. Translated: CSASSRESCQETQYF.

The CDR3 DNA reads TGTGCCAGCAGCTTGGGGCGTTCCGGAGATACGCAGTATTTT. Translation: CASSLGRSGDTQYF. The chain combines TRBV5-6 with TRBJ2-3, with unresolved D. CDR3 length equals 14 residues. CDR1 and CDR2 from the germline V gene are SGHDT and YYEEEE. V lost 0 bases and J 5 bases, leaving 10 bases between the germline ends.

The chain joins TRBV20-1 to TRBJ2-7; D unresolved. Germline CDR1 reads DFQATT; CDR2 reads SNEGSKA (reference sequence). CDR3 length equals 13 residues. V lost 6 bases to trimming and J lost 5 bases, with 17 bases between them. For the CDR3, the DNA is TGCAGTGCACGGACGGCGCCGCTGAACGAGCAGTACTTC. It yields the protein CSARTAPLNEQYF.

This clonotype was picked up a small number of times. The rearrangement uses TRBV5-1 and TRBJ2-1, with D unresolved. Looked up from germline, CDR1 is SGHRS and CDR2 is YFSETQ. With 0 bases removed from V and 9 bases from J, the gap between germline ends came to 7 bases. The CDR3 covers 12 residues. In nucleotides, the CDR3 is TGCGCCAGCAGCTTGGAGTCCGGTGAGCAGTTCTTC. This translates into CASSLESGEQFF.

Turning to this clonotype: A read error may produce the germline difference seen at one junction end. The chain uses TRBV9 and TRBJ2-1, with D maybe TRBD2 (6 bases). This CDR3 has 15 residues. Germline V gene sequence: CDR1 SGDLS, CDR2 YYNGEE. CDR3 in DNA: TGTGCCAGCAACGTAGGGACTGATGCCTACAATGAGCAGTTCTTC. Translating it yields CASNVGTDAYNEQFF.

This clonotype was seen repeatedly, ten times or more. This rearrangement joins TRBV2 to TRBJ2-7; D is unresolved. Per germline, CDR1 SNHLY and CDR2 FYNNEI. V was shortened by 1 base and J by 5 bases, with 15 bases between the two germline ends. There are 15 residues in the CDR3. The CDR3, as DNA: TGTGCCAGCAGTGAAGAGGGTCTTCTGACCCACGAGCAGTACTTC. Its translation: CASSEEGLLTHEQYF. The whole variable domain, filled in from reference TRBV2 and TRBJ2-7, reads EPEVTQTPSHQVTQMGQEVILRCVPISNHLYFYWYRQILGQKVEFLVSFYNNEISEKSEIFDDQFSVERPDGSNFTLKIRSTKLEDSAMYFCASSEEGLLTHEQYFGPGTRLTVT.

This clonotype occurred a few times. V is TRBV28 and J is TRBJ2-7; D might be TRBD1 or TRBD2, each matching 7 bases. The last part of the DNA fits TRBJ2-5 better; the J call may be wrong. This CDR3 has 13 amino acids. CDR1 is MDHEN, CDR2 SYDVKM, per germline. The CDR3 DNA reads as TGTGCCAGCAGGAAACAGGGGAGGGGGACCCAGTACTTC. Translation gives CASRKQGRGTQYF.

Of note for this clonotype: The CDR3 ends on some other residue instead of the conserved phenylalanine or tryptophan, so this is likely a read error. J is TRBJ2-5 and V is TRBV9; TRBD2 might be the D (6 bases). CDR1 is SGDLS, CDR2 YYNGEE, per germline. The length of the CDR3 is 15 residues. Trimming stripped 4 bases from V and 4 bases from J, with 17 bases between. CDR3 protein: CASSPRPGLTETQYL. The CDR3 nucleotides read TGTGCCAGCAGCCCTCGGCCCGGACTAACAGAGACCCAGTACTTA.

A word on this clonotype: This CDR3 is missing its conserved last phenylalanine or tryptophan, likely due to a read error. The V call is TRBV5-6, the J call TRBJ1-4, with 7 bases aligning to TRBD1. Germline V gives CDR1 SGHDT, CDR2 YYEEEE. The CDR3 is made up of 15 amino acids. The V segment lost 3 bases and the J segment 3 bases; nucleotides outside the gene matches: 5. The CDR3 here is CASSSRGLANEKLFV. The CDR3, as DNA: TGTGCCAGCAGCTCGAGGGGGCTTGCTAATGAAAAACTGTTTGTT.

The chain joins TRBV7-6 to TRBJ1-2; D remains ambiguous. This CDR3 has 12 amino acids. Germline V gene lookup returns CDR1 SGHVS and CDR2 FNYEAQ. Between the trimmed V and J ends, which lost 4 bases and 6 bases, there was a span of 9 bases. The CDR3 nucleotides read TGTGCCAGCAGCTCCACTCCTGATGGCTACACCTTC. Its protein product is CASSSTPDGYTF.

In its sample, this clonotype was seen a few times. The chain has TRBV20-1 and TRBJ2-3; TRBD1 matches at 9 bases. J was trimmed by 1 base and V by 4 bases; bases with no gene match: 9. CDR1 is DFQATT and CDR2 is SNEGSKA in the germline V gene (reference sequence). There are 16 residues in the CDR3. In DNA, the CDR3 is TGCAGTGCTATCGACCGGGGACAGGGACGCACAGATACGCAGTATTTT. This sequence encodes CSAIDRGQGRTDTQYF.

The genes are TRBV11-1 and TRBJ2-5; D call uncertain. The germline V and J ends were trimmed by 5 bases and 2 bases, with 12 bases remaining between them. CDR1 SGHAT and CDR2 FQDESV come from the germline V gene (reference sequence). The CDR3 is made up of 14 amino acids. CDR3 region: CASSPRLIQETQYF. The CDR3 bases are TGTGCCAGCAGCCCACGCCTCATTCAAGAGACCCAGTACTTC.